Below are 20 T cell receptor beta chains sequenced from a single sample in a study of long-term antiretroviral therapy in people with HIV. Investigators performed immunoSEQ version v3.0 at survey level. This table comes from immunoSEQ multiplex PCR, and its TCRdb copy is limited to in-frame clones, with some not included. The sample records around 19,000 clones, around 93% being singletons. Sequenced material: unsorted PBMCs, taken 4.4 years after starting antiretroviral therapy. The receptors derive from a woman aged 50 to 65 with HIV.

V is TRBV6-5 and J is TRBJ2-7; 8 bases align to TRBD1. The CDR3 has 15 residues. The germline gives CDR1 MNHEY, CDR2 SVGAGI. V trimming: 5 bases; J trimming: 6 bases; junction bases outside the gene matches: 12. DNA for the CDR3: TGTGCCAGCAGTCCAGGGGGCGATTGGGCAGGCGAGCAGTACTTC. It encodes CASSPGGDWAGEQYF.

V gene TRBV15 combines with J gene TRBJ1-5, with 9 bases aligning to TRBD1. The CDR3 is 16 residues long. The V gene's germline CDR1 is LNHNV and CDR2 YYDKDF (reference sequence). J gave up 5 bases and V 3 bases, and 8 bases lay outside the gene matches. The CDR3 protein is CATSRGPQGADQPQHF. The CDR3 nucleotides are TGTGCCACCAGCAGGGGACCACAGGGGGCAGATCAGCCCCAGCATTTT.

The J gene is TRBJ1-1, the V gene TRBV2; a possible D gene is TRBD1 (6 bases). Per germline, CDR1 SNHLY and CDR2 FYNNEI. The CDR3 extends over 15 amino acids. Trimming stripped 1 base from V and 9 bases from J, with 18 bases between. The CDR3 DNA follows: TGTGCCAGCAGTGAAGGCTTAGGGCCGAGGGGGAAAGCTTTCTTT. Translation gives CASSEGLGPRGKAFF.

This chain joins TRBV19 and TRBJ2-6, with 7 bases fitting TRBD1. The germline CDR1 and CDR2 sequences are LNHDA and SQIVND (reference sequence). V gave up 4 bases and J gave up 0 bases; unmatched junction bases: 6. The CDR3 spans 17 residues. The CDR3 spells CASSTGQVISGANVLTF. CDR3 DNA sequence: TGTGCCAGTAGTACCGGACAGGTGATCTCTGGGGCCAACGTCCTGACTTTC.

V gene TRBV7-3 combines with J gene TRBJ2-7; 9 bases map to TRBD2. Germline CDR1 and CDR2: SGHTA and FQGTGA. The CDR3 contains 18 residues. The V segment lost 1 base and the J segment 7 bases; nucleotides outside the gene matches: 17. This CDR3 reads CASSLNGRSAGGPSEQYF. CDR3 nucleotides: TGTGCCAGCAGCTTAAATGGACGATCGGCGGGGGGGCCATCTGAGCAGTACTTC.

The chain is built from TRBV11-2 and TRBJ1-3; 9 nucleotides align to TRBD1. The CDR3 is 16 amino acids. Germline CDR1 is SGHAT and CDR2 is FQNNGV. J gave up 3 bases and V 6 bases, and 9 bases lay outside the gene matches. The CDR3 loop is CASSSGTGLLGNTIYF. The CDR3 DNA is TGTGCCAGCAGTTCCGGGACAGGGCTCCTTGGAAACACCATATATTTT.

In nucleotides, the CDR3 is TGCAGCGTTGAGCCACAGGGGGCGGTCACCGGGGAGCTGTTTTTT. Amino acids: CSVEPQGAVTGELFF. J is TRBJ2-2 and V is TRBV29-1; 9 bases are a match to TRBD1. This CDR3 comprises 15 residues. J lost 4 bases, V lost 3 bases, and 6 bases had no gene match. Germline lookup yields CDR1 SQVTM and CDR2 ANQGSEA.

This chain connects TRBV6-5 to TRBJ1-5; D not certain. The CDR3 runs 12 residues. Deletions cut 7 bases from V and 6 bases from J, with 10 bases between. The germline V gene encodes CDR1 MNHEY and CDR2 SVGAGI. CDR3 DNA sequence: TGTGCCAGCAATCGGTTGGGTCAGCCCCAGCATTTT. It specifies CASNRLGQPQHF.

The chain uses TRBV7-3 and TRBJ2-2, with 10 bases that match TRBD1. Losses at the gene ends were 3 bases for V and 5 bases for J; bases not matched to a gene: 6. Germline V gives CDR1 SGHTA, CDR2 FQGTGA. The CDR3 covers 16 residues. This CDR3 is CASSLSGQGLTGELFF. In DNA, the CDR3 is TGTGCCAGCAGCTTGTCGGGACAGGGGTTAACCGGGGAGCTGTTTTTT.

J is TRBJ1-1 and V is TRBV12-5; 7 bases agree with TRBD1. Germline loops: CDR1 LGHNT, CDR2 FRNRAP. With V trimmed by 7 bases and J by 5 bases, 10 bases remained unmatched. The CDR3 covers 14 residues. CDR3: CASASQGRETEAFF. Written as DNA, the CDR3 is TGTGCTAGTGCCTCACAGGGGCGGGAAACTGAAGCTTTCTTT.

The rearrangement joins TRBV15 to TRBJ2-3, with D tentatively TRBD1 or TRBD2 (5 bases each). CDR1 and CDR2 from the germline V gene are LNHNV and YYDKDF (reference sequence). This CDR3 spans 14 amino acids. V lost 11 bases and J 3 bases, leaving 18 bases between the germline ends. CDR3: CAAGTVRSTDTQYF. The CDR3 DNA is TGTGCCGCCGGGACGGTTAGGTCGACAGATACGCAGTATTTT. Filled out from reference TRBV15 and TRBJ2-3, the complete variable domain reads DAMVIQNPRYQVTQFGKPVTLSCSQTLNHNVMYWYQQKSSQAPKLLFHYYDKDFNNEADTPDNFQSRRPNTSFCFLDIRSPGLGDTAMYLCAAGTVRSTDTQYFGPGTRLTVL.

The chain couples TRBV5-4 to TRBJ2-3, with 8 nucleotides matching TRBD1. The CDR3 spans 15 residues. The V gene end was trimmed by 0 bases and the J gene end by 1 base; junction bases not matched to a gene: 1. Germline-derived CDR1 and CDR2 are SGHNT and YYREEE (reference sequence). This CDR3 reads CASSLETGGTDTQYF. CDR3 sequence (DNA): TGTGCCAGCAGCTTGGAGACAGGGGGCACAGATACGCAGTATTTT.

V and J are TRBV25-1 and TRBJ1-6; 7 bases match TRBD1. Germline CDR1 reads MGHDK; CDR2 reads SYGVNS. The CDR3 has 15 residues. The V segment lost 4 bases and the J segment 7 bases; nucleotides outside the gene matches: 7. CDR3 sequence reads: CASSALDRQNSPLHF. CDR3 sequence (DNA): TGTGCCAGCAGTGCCTTGGACAGGCAGAATTCACCCCTCCACTTT.

The chain uses TRBV10-2 and TRBJ1-6; D not resolved. V was trimmed by 2 bases and J by 0 bases, leaving 14 bases between them. The CDR3 totals 18 residues. Germline V gives CDR1 WSHSY, CDR2 SAAADI. CDR3: CASSEDPLGSSYNSPLHF. In nucleotides, the CDR3 is TGCGCCAGCAGTGAGGACCCCCTTGGTAGCTCCTATAATTCACCCCTCCACTTT.

This chain joins TRBV6-1 and TRBJ2-7, with 8 bases matching TRBD2. J lost 2 bases, V lost 4 bases, and 4 bases had no gene match. CDR3 length: 14 residues. From germline, CDR1 is MNHNS and CDR2 SASEGT. Here the CDR3 reads CASSALSGAYEQYF. The DNA of the CDR3 is TGTGCCAGCAGTGCTCTTAGCGGGGCCTACGAGCAGTACTTC.

The chain carries TRBV11-2 and TRBJ2-2; perhaps TRBD2 as D (5 bases). The V end lost 5 bases, the J end lost 4 bases, and 11 bases lay between the germline ends. The CDR3 totals 14 residues. Germline-derived CDR1 and CDR2 are SGHAT and FQNNGV. This CDR3 is CASSQVGVTGELFF. The CDR3 region has the DNA TGTGCCAGCAGCCAGGTGGGAGTCACCGGGGAGCTGTTTTTT. Filled out from reference TRBV11-2 and TRBJ2-2, the complete variable domain reads EAGVAQSPRYKIIEKRQSVAFWCNPISGHATLYWYQQILGQGPKLLIQFQNNGVVDDSQLPKDRFSAERLKGVDSTLKIQPAKLEDSAVYLCASSQVGVTGELFFGEGSRLTVL.

V gene TRBV6-6 combines with J gene TRBJ1-1; tentatively, D is TRBD1 (6 bases). The length of the CDR3 is 15 residues. The V and J ends lost 5 bases and 1 base respectively, with 14 bases between them. CDR1 is MNHNY and CDR2 is SVGAGI in the germline V gene (reference sequence). CDR3 region: CASSTRGGANTEAFF. The CDR3 nucleotides are TGTGCCAGCAGTACGCGCGGGGGGGCGAACACTGAAGCTTTCTTT.

The chain uses TRBV14 and TRBJ1-4; maybe TRBD1 (5 bases). The germline gives CDR1 SGHDN, CDR2 FVKESK. This CDR3 is 16 amino acids long. Trimming left V 0 bases short and J 3 bases short, with 11 bases between. CDR3 sequence: CASSQDRAGPNEKLFF. The DNA of the CDR3 is TGTGCCAGCAGCCAAGATCGAGCAGGGCCTAATGAAAAACTGTTTTTT. The whole variable domain, remainder taken from reference TRBV14 and TRBJ1-4, is EAGVTQFPSHSVIEKGQTVTLRCDPISGHDNLYWYRRVMGKEIKFLLHFVKESKQDESGMPNNRFLAERTGGTYSTLKVQPAELEDSGVYFCASSQDRAGPNEKLFFGSGTQLSVL.

The chain recombines TRBV9 with TRBJ1-2; D perhaps matches TRBD1 (6 bases). In germline, CDR1 is SGDLS, CDR2 YYNGEE. This CDR3 comprises 13 residues. Between the trimmed V and J ends, which lost 4 bases and 4 bases, there was a span of 11 bases. The CDR3 DNA follows: TGTGCCAGCAGCCTGGACAGCGGCTATGGCTACACCTTC. Translation gives CASSLDSGYGYTF.

The chain recombines TRBV14 with TRBJ1-1, with a tentative D call TRBD1 (6 bases). V was shortened by 4 bases and J by 8 bases, with 11 bases between the two germline ends. CDR3 length: 12 amino acids. Germline assignment: CDR1 SGHDN and CDR2 FVKESK. The CDR3 region is CASSPADREAFF. The DNA of the CDR3 is TGTGCCAGCAGCCCGGCCGACAGGGAAGCTTTCTTT.